A selection of T cell receptor beta chains follows, all from one sample in a study of cytomegalovirus exposure and HLA in healthy donors. Profiled with immunoSEQ multiplex PCR; TCRdb holds only in-frame clones, not every one. The data hold fewer than 150,000 clones, with 70% to 85% observed a single time. The specimen sequenced was PBMCs. The receptors come from a male donor in good health and CMV-seronegative. Each CDR3 is given with its conserved first and last residue. Fields, in order: CDR3 protein, CDR3 DNA, clone size, D gene, J gene, V gene. The D gene is left open where the match is weak. Clone size, where shown, is once, few, many, or a class for clones that have expanded.

CASSLRGQPQETQYF TGTGCCAGCAGCTTACGAGGACAGCCCCAAGAGACCCAGTACTTC NA NA TRBJ2-5 TRBV7-9
CASSQRLAPYEQYF TGCGCCAGCAGCCAAAGACTTGCACCCTACGAGCAGTACTTC NA NA TRBJ2-7 TRBV4-3
CASSVGTGRVQYF TGTGCCAGCAGCGTAGGGACAGGGCGGGTGCAGTACTTC NA TRBD1 TRBJ2-7 TRBV9
CASSKRLASGRAKTDTQYF TGTGCCAGCAGCAAAAGATTGGCTAGCGGGAGGGCGAAGACAGATACGCAGTATTTT NA NA TRBJ2-3 TRBV21-1
CASSARGGDEKLFF TGTGCCAGCAGCGCACGGGGTGGGGATGAAAAACTGTTTTTT NA NA TRBJ1-4 TRBV6-6
CASRSRGSQPQHF TGTGCCAGCAGGTCTCGAGGGAGTCAGCCCCAGCATTTT NA NA TRBJ1-5 TRBV27
CASSPRVGEKLFF TGTGCCAGCAGCCCGAGGGTGGGTGAAAAACTGTTTTTT NA NA TRBJ1-4 TRBV5-4
CASSGGWLGERDTQYF TGTGCCAGTTCGGGAGGTTGGCTGGGGGAGAGAGATACGCAGTATTTT NA TRBD2 TRBJ2-3 TRBV7-9
CASSVRWGDTGELFF TGCGCCAGCAGTGTTCGGTGGGGGGACACCGGGGAGCTGTTTTTT NA NA TRBJ2-2 TRBV5-1
CASSPNAVLLGNTIYF TGCGCCAGCAGCCCCAACGCGGTCCTCCTAGGAAACACCATATATTTT NA NA TRBJ1-3 TRBV5-1
CASSQPQRMNTEAFF TGTGCCAGCAGCCAACCACAGCGGATGAACACTGAAGCTTTCTTT NA NA TRBJ1-1 TRBV14
CASSQAPPGLGNTDTQYF TGTGCCAGCAGCCAAGCTCCTCCGGGACTCGGGAACACAGATACGCAGTATTTT NA NA TRBJ2-3 TRBV4-2
CASRSGLAGVYEQYF TGTGCCAGCAGGTCCGGACTAGCGGGAGTCTACGAGCAGTACTTC NA TRBD2 TRBJ2-7 TRBV6-5
CASSDGQGYQPQHF TGTGCCAGCAGTGATGGACAGGGGTATCAGCCCCAGCATTTT NA TRBD1 TRBJ1-5 TRBV6-1
CSIRQGASNEAFF TGCAGCATAAGACAGGGGGCTTCCAATGAAGCTTTCTTT NA TRBD1 TRBJ1-1 TRBV29-1
CASSLNSYNEQFF TGCGCCAGCAGCTTGAACAGCTACAATGAGCAGTTCTTC NA NA TRBJ2-1 TRBV5-1
CASSYSYSNQPQHF TGTGCCAGCAGTTATAGTTATAGCAATCAGCCCCAGCATTTT NA NA TRBJ1-5 TRBV6-5
CSVELSSYTGELFF TGCAGCGTTGAATTGTCCAGTTACACCGGGGAGCTGTTTTTT once NA TRBJ2-2 TRBV29-1
CASSSISVGELFF TGTGCCAGCAGCTCAATTAGCGTCGGGGAGCTGTTTTTT NA NA TRBJ2-2 TRBV7-2
CASSRGTGEGTDTQYF TGTGCCAGCAGCCGCGGGACAGGGGAGGGAACGGATACGCAGTATTTT NA TRBD1 TRBJ2-3 TRBV4-2
CASSLGTSGSEEQYF TGTGCCAGCAGCTTGGGGACTAGCGGGAGTGAAGAGCAGTACTTC NA TRBD2 TRBJ2-7 TRBV5-4
CASSLSDYGYTF TGTGCCAGCAGCTTAAGCGACTATGGCTACACCTTC few NA TRBJ1-2 TRBV11-2
CASSSSGSQETQYF TGCGCCAGCAGCTCTAGCGGGTCCCAAGAGACCCAGTACTTC NA TRBD2 TRBJ2-5 TRBV4-1
CSGQGALGYTF TGCAGCGGTCAGGGCGCCCTTGGCTACACCTTC few NA TRBJ1-2 TRBV29-1
CASSARSKTSKIYEQYF TGTGCCAGCAGCGCGCGTTCTAAGACTAGCAAAATTTACGAGCAGTACTTC NA TRBD2 TRBJ2-7 TRBV5-8
CASQQVSNTEAFF TGTGCCAGCCAACAGGTTTCGAACACTGAAGCTTTCTTT NA NA TRBJ1-1 TRBV7-8
CASSKPYLLAGVNVETQYF TGTGCCAGCAGCAAACCCTACCTACTCGCAGGGGTCAATGTAGAGACCCAGTACTTC once NA TRBJ2-5 TRBV21-1
CASSPRSGSWGRDYGYTF TGTGCCAGCAGCCCGCGTTCCGGTTCGTGGGGCCGGGACTATGGCTACACCTTC NA NA TRBJ1-2 TRBV7-9
CASSFQHRINTEAFF TGTGCCAGTAGTTTTCAACACAGGATTAACACTGAAGCTTTCTTT NA NA TRBJ1-1 TRBV19
CASSVDGSSGNTIYF TGTGCCAGCAGCGTAGACGGGAGCTCTGGAAACACCATATATTTT NA NA TRBJ1-3 TRBV9
CASAGWRGHNEQFF TGTGCCAGCGCTGGGTGGCGGGGACACAATGAGCAGTTCTTC once NA TRBJ2-1 TRBV5-4
CSLLTSNNEQFF TGCAGCTTATTGACTAGTAACAATGAGCAGTTCTTC NA NA TRBJ2-1 TRBV29-1
CAWSEEGWAFF TGTGCCTGGAGCGAGGAGGGTTGGGCTTTCTTT NA NA TRBJ1-1 TRBV30
CASSLQGADTQYF TGTGCCAGCAGCTTACAAGGGGCAGATACGCAGTATTTT NA NA TRBJ2-3 TRBV5-6
CASSLSSLGQGPKEQYF TGCGCCAGCAGCTTGTCTAGTCTTGGACAGGGGCCCAAAGAGCAGTACTTC NA TRBD1 TRBJ2-7 TRBV5-1
CASSRLAGAYEQYF TGCGCCAGCAGTCGACTAGCGGGAGCGTACGAGCAGTACTTC NA TRBD2 TRBJ2-7 TRBV10-2
CASRREEAFF TGTGCCAGCAGACGAGAGGAAGCTTTCTTT NA NA TRBJ1-1 TRBV28
CASSLSILNNEQFF TGCGCCAGCAGCTTGAGCATTTTAAACAATGAGCAGTTCTTC NA NA TRBJ2-1 TRBV5-1
CASSLALSSGNEQFF TGCGCCAGCAGCTTAGCCCTCTCCAGCGGCAATGAGCAGTTCTTC NA NA TRBJ2-1 TRBV5-1
CASSSQGARRELFF TGTGCCAGCAGTTCACAGGGGGCGCGAAGGGAGCTGTTTTTT NA TRBD1 TRBJ2-2 TRBV27
CASSFQGNQPQHF TGTGCCAGCAGTTTTCAGGGTAATCAGCCCCAGCATTTT NA NA TRBJ1-5 TRBV27
CASSARTSSGEQYF TGCGCCAGCAGCGCACGTACCAGTTCGGGGGAGCAGTACTTC NA NA TRBJ2-7 TRBV5-1
CASSPELAEYLNIQYF TGTGCCAGCAGTCCCGAGCTAGCGGAATATCTAAACATTCAGTACTTC NA TRBD2 TRBJ2-4 TRBV27
CASSPGGYEQYF TGTGCCAGCAGTCCGGGGGGCTACGAGCAGTACTTC NA TRBD2 TRBJ2-7 TRBV28
CASRYTGSNQPQHF TGTGCCAGCAGGTACACAGGGTCCAATCAGCCCCAGCATTTT NA NA TRBJ1-5 TRBV28
CASSLAASGWEGTDTQYF TGTGCCAGCAGCTTGGCCGCGTCCGGTTGGGAGGGCACAGATACGCAGTATTTT few NA TRBJ2-3 TRBV5-5
CASSLSSAYEQYF TGTGCCAGCAGCCTGTCGTCAGCCTACGAGCAGTACTTC NA NA TRBJ2-7 TRBV14
CAWRERGPTDTQYF TGTGCCTGGAGGGAGCGGGGCCCCACAGATACGCAGTATTTT NA TRBD2 TRBJ2-3 TRBV30
CASSDEAGARDTQYF TGTGCCAGCAGTGACGAAGCGGGAGCGAGAGATACGCAGTATTTT NA TRBD2 TRBJ2-3 TRBV6-4
CAWTFSGTGLSQPQHF TGTGCCTGGACCTTTTCCGGGACAGGGTTGAGTCAGCCCCAGCATTTT NA TRBD1 TRBJ1-5 TRBV30
CASSGLSGREHEQYF TGTGCCAGCAGCGGATTATCCGGGAGAGAGCACGAGCAGTACTTC NA NA TRBJ2-7 TRBV9
CASSPTNNEQFF TGTGCCAGCAGTCCCACTAACAATGAGCAGTTCTTC few NA TRBJ2-1 TRBV7-2
CASSAGDYSGANVLTF TGTGCCAGCAGCGCGGGGGATTACTCTGGGGCCAACGTCCTGACTTTC NA NA TRBJ2-6 TRBV9
CASSFGGAGTEAFF TGTGCCAGCAGCTTTGGAGGGGCTGGCACTGAAGCTTTCTTT NA NA TRBJ1-1 TRBV7-9
CASSALAGGPNEQFF TGCGCCAGCAGCGCACTAGCGGGAGGGCCCAATGAGCAGTTCTTC NA TRBD2 TRBJ2-1 TRBV4-1
CSVSSGSPTDTQYF TGCAGCGTGTCGAGCGGGAGCCCCACAGATACGCAGTATTTT NA TRBD2 TRBJ2-3 TRBV29-1
CASRTGEYEQYF TGTGCCAGCCGGACAGGGGAGTACGAGCAGTACTTC NA TRBD1 TRBJ2-7 TRBV27
CASSQDRDYALGQYF TGCGCCAGCAGCCAAGACCGGGACTACGCCCTAGGGCAGTACTTC NA TRBD2 TRBJ2-7 TRBV4-3
CASSQGLVLSTEAFF TGCGCCAGCAGCCAAGGGTTGGTGTTGAGCACTGAAGCTTTCTTT NA NA TRBJ1-1 TRBV4-1